This TCR beta chain was captured in a study of T-cell reconstitution after alpha-beta-depleted transplantation in children. The study, taken as a whole, reports: It was newly produced T cells that mostly accounted for T-cell counts and diversity one year after transplant. It was reported that alpha-beta T cells came from several hundred expanded graft clones (about two months after transplant). Some patients' high day-60 TCRbeta diversity was attributed to recipient cells surviving conditioning.

Details on this clonotype: Its specificity is not known.

Unique molecular identifiers tagged the TCRbeta library. Using its own MiXCR run on the PCR reads, TCRdb lists one record per CDR3 protein. The sample includes approximately 230,000 distinct CDR3 sequences, roughly a quarter of them seen just once. This CDR3 region has 13 residues. Looked up from germline, CDR1 is SGHTA and CDR2 is FQGNSA. Between the trimmed V and J ends, which lost 0 bases and 5 bases, there was a span of 7 bases. The rearrangement links TRBV7-2 to TRBJ1-1; D remains ambiguous. The material sequenced was PBMCs, mostly from graft donor cells, taken 360 days after TCRalphabeta/CD19-depleted stem cell transplant. This TCR was recovered from a female patient between 2 and 15 years old who had a stem cell transplant for congenital amegakaryocytic thrombocytopenia, so the T cells may come from the graft donor. As DNA, the CDR3 is TGTGCCAGCAGCTTAGCGCGAGAGACTGAAGCTTTCTTT. The encoded protein is CASSLARETEAFF.